The 5 T cell receptor beta chains below all came from one sample that was sequenced in a study of control samples from healthy donors and cancer patients. Clones were sequenced by immunoSEQ multiplex PCR, and TCRdb holds only the in-frame ones, with some missing. The sample gives about 160,000 clones, 96% of which show up once; 0.95% to 1.1% is in the top ten. What was sequenced was blood. These receptors were taken from a woman aged 25 to 39 in good health.

The rearrangement uses TRBV15 and TRBJ1-2, with D possibly matching TRBD1 (5 bases). The germline gives CDR1 LNHNV, CDR2 YYDKDF (reference sequence). CDR3 length equals 14 residues. The V and J ends lost 1 base and 4 bases respectively, with 10 bases between them. CDR3 sequence (DNA): TGTGCCACCAGCAGAGGGGGCAGGAGCTATGGCTACACCTTC. As protein: CATSRGGRSYGYTF. Full variable domain (remainder filled in from reference TRBV15 and TRBJ1-2): DAMVIQNPRYQVTQFGKPVTLSCSQTLNHNVMYWYQQKSSQAPKLLFHYYDKDFNNEADTPDNFQSRRPNTSFCFLDIRSPGLGDTAMYLCATSRGGRSYGYTFGSGTRLTVV.

J is TRBJ2-7 and V is TRBV28, with 8 nucleotides matching TRBD1. The CDR3 runs to 16 residues. Germline trimming cut 3 bases from V and 5 bases from J; bases unmatched to any gene: 12. The germline CDR1 and CDR2 sequences are MDHEN and SYDVKM. CDR3 bases: TGTGCCAGCAGTTTCGACACAGGGGGATCTCACGACGAGCAGTACTTC. This translates into CASSFDTGGSHDEQYF.

The V gene is TRBV3-1 (or the pseudogene TRBV3-2), the J gene TRBJ2-2; D possibly matches TRBD1 or TRBD2 (5 bases each). CDR3 length equals 14 residues. Germline lookup yields CDR1 LGHDT and CDR2 YNNKEL (reference sequence). Trimming stripped 5 bases from V and 6 bases from J, with 13 bases between. The CDR3, as DNA: TGTGCCAGCAGCGCCGGGACCCATCCCGGGGAGCTGTTTTTT. This sequence encodes CASSAGTHPGELFF.

The chain joins TRBV7-9 to TRBJ1-2, with 11 bases aligning to TRBD1. The ends lost 5 bases at V and 4 bases at J; junction bases unmatched: 3. Looked up from germline, CDR1 is SEHNR and CDR2 is FQNEAQ (reference sequence). The CDR3 runs 14 residues. The DNA for the CDR3 is TGTGCCAGCAGCCCAGGACAGGGGGCCTATGGCTACACCTTC. Translating it yields CASSPGQGAYGYTF.

In DNA form, the CDR3 reads TGTGCCAGTAGGAAAGACAGGGAAAATGGCTACACCTTC. This encodes CASRKDRENGYTF. The genes are TRBV19 and TRBJ1-2; 7 bases align to TRBD1. The CDR3 is made up of 13 amino acids. Germline trimming cut 6 bases from V and 6 bases from J; bases unmatched to any gene: 7. CDR1 LNHDA and CDR2 SQIVND come from the germline V gene (reference sequence).